This TCR beta chain was found in a study of blood T cell repertoires in COVID-19. Looking at the study overall: From T cells, B-cell-depleted T cells, or PBMCs came the material, which was cDNA or gDNA.

In the source study's methods: Amplified reference gene primers provided the basis for estimating nucleated cell counts. TCRdb's copy holds only in-frame clones and misses some; the assay was immunoSEQ multiplex PCR. V and J calls and clone size are as listed in that table; D and trimming were resolved from the DNA. The sample consists of 90,000 to 150,000 clones, more than 80% of them appearing once. CDR1 GTSNPN and CDR2 SVGIG come from the germline V gene (reference sequence). There are 14 residues in the CDR3. The trim removed 1 base at V and 11 bases at J, leaving 9 bases unmatched. The genes are TRBV30 and TRBJ1-5; 9 bases align to TRBD1. The sequenced sample consisted of peripheral blood. This receptor was obtained from a man aged 70 or older with active or convalescent COVID-19. The CDR3, as DNA: TGTGCCTGGAGTGCTTCCCGACAGGGGGGGGCCCAGCATTTT. Translation gives CAWSASRQGGAQHF.